This T cell receptor beta chain was captured by sequencing in a study of T cell responses to AZD1222 COVID-19 vaccine. As for the study in general: Doses given second, at about 4 or about 12 weeks, were pooled.

Sequenced by immunoSEQ multiplex PCR; TCRdb stores in-frame clones only, minus some. Among 90,000 to 150,000 clones listed, more than 75% were seen once. Comment on this clone: Its cognate antigen is unknown.

Study-wide results and caveats: Spike regions recognized by vaccine-associated CD4 TCRs spanned the protein, led by 160-218 and 743-854. Females made up more of the donors, who were largely white British, and clonal diversity may have come out too low.

The sequences come from peripheral blood, collected on day 0 of AZD1222 vaccination. The clonotype comes from an adult in good health.

The CDR3 DNA is TGTGCCAGCAGTGAGAGGGGGGCACAGCCCCAGCATTTT. Translated: CASSERGAQPQHF. The chain couples TRBV25-1 to TRBJ1-5; the D gene is possibly TRBD1 (6 bases). Germline-derived CDR1 and CDR2 are MGHDK and SYGVNS. V shed 3 bases and J shed 7 bases, with 10 bases lying between them. The CDR3 covers 13 residues. The full variable domain, its missing parts supplied by reference TRBV25-1 and TRBJ1-5, is EADIYQTPRYLVIGTGKKITLECSQTMGHDKMYWYQQDPGMELHLIHYSYGVNSTEKGDLSSESTVSRIRTEHFPLTLESARPSHTSQYLCASSERGAQPQHFGDGTRLSIL.